The 12 T cell receptor beta chains given below trace back to one sample, sequenced in a study of OX40 agonist ivuxolimab in advanced cancers. Measured with immunoSEQ multiplex PCR; TCRdb has only the in-frame clones, and not every one. The sample has roughly 50,000 clones, about 86% seen once. Sample: CD4+ or CD8+ T cells sorted from blood, taken in a trial of the OX40 agonist ivuxolimab. All receptors come from an adult with an advanced solid tumor such as melanoma, head and neck, liver or kidney cancer.

V and J are TRBV9 and TRBJ1-2; no firm D call. V dropped 0 bases and J dropped 2 bases, with 11 bases sitting between them. This CDR3 contains 15 residues. The germline CDR1 and CDR2 sequences are SGDLS and YYNGEE. CDR3 residues: CASSVVSGPNYGYTF. As DNA, the CDR3 is TGTGCCAGCAGCGTAGTCTCAGGTCCCAACTATGGCTACACCTTC. Combining the CDR3 with reference TRBV9 and TRBJ1-2 gives the whole variable domain DSGVTQTPKHLITATGQRVTLRCSPRSGDLSVYWYQQSLDQGLQFLIQYYNGEERAKGNILERFSAQQFPDLHSELNLSSLELGDSALYFCASSVVSGPNYGYTFGSGTRLTVV.

This chain uses TRBV6-1 with TRBJ1-2, with D perhaps TRBD1 (5 bases). Per germline, CDR1 MNHNS and CDR2 SASEGT. V was cut by 5 bases and J by 8 bases, with 15 bases left in between. This CDR3 spans 13 amino acids. The DNA for the CDR3 is TGTGCCAGCAGTCCGGGACTCCGAGGAGGCTACACCTTC. Amino acids: CASSPGLRGGYTF.

This clone appeared once. V and J are TRBV23-1 and TRBJ1-3, with TRBD1 identical over 10 bases. TRBV23-1 is classed as an ORF, of uncertain function. This CDR3 spans 13 amino acids. With V trimmed by 8 bases and J by 6 bases, 4 bases remained unmatched. The CDR3 here is CASPGTGANTIYF. The CDR3 DNA is TGCGCCAGCCCCGGGACAGGGGCAAACACCATATATTTT.

CDR3 in DNA: TGCAGTGCTAGAGATAAAAAGACCCAGTACTTC. Encoded protein: CSARDKKTQYF. The chain is built from TRBV20-1 and TRBJ2-5; D remains ambiguous. Deletions cut 0 bases from V and 6 bases from J, with 5 bases between. Germline CDR1 reads DFQATT; CDR2 reads SNEGSKA (reference sequence). The CDR3 totals 11 residues.

The chain joins TRBV14 to TRBJ1-3, with 8 bases lining up with TRBD1. The CDR3 contains 18 residues. J gave up 0 bases and V 4 bases, and 11 bases lay outside the gene matches. The germline V gene encodes CDR1 SGHDN and CDR2 FVKESK. As DNA, the CDR3 is TGTGCCAGCAGCCCTACCGGGACAGGCCTACTCTCTGGAAACACCATATATTTT. Protein: CASSPTGTGLLSGNTIYF. The full variable domain, with the rest looked up from reference TRBV14 and TRBJ1-3, is EAGVTQFPSHSVIEKGQTVTLRCDPISGHDNLYWYRRVMGKEIKFLLHFVKESKQDESGMPNNRFLAERTGGTYSTLKVQPAELEDSGVYFCASSPTGTGLLSGNTIYFGEGSWLTVV.

The chain joins TRBV6-5 to TRBJ1-1; TRBD1 agrees at 7 bases. CDR3 length: 12 residues. Per germline, CDR1 MNHEY and CDR2 SVGAGI. Trimming at V came to 7 bases and at J to 4 bases, leaving 3 bases not matched to a gene. This CDR3 is CASKNRGTEAFF. The CDR3 DNA follows: TGTGCCAGCAAAAACAGGGGCACTGAAGCTTTCTTT.

The V call is TRBV29-1, the J call TRBJ2-5, with a weak D call TRBD2 (6 bases). Between the trimmed V and J ends, which lost 6 bases and 4 bases, there was a span of 15 bases. The CDR3 is made up of 13 amino acids. Germline V gene lookup returns CDR1 SQVTM and CDR2 ANQGSEA. CDR3 loop: CSVGGLATETQYF. CDR3 in DNA: TGCAGCGTCGGGGGTTTAGCAACAGAGACCCAGTACTTC.

The rearrangement joins TRBV15 to TRBJ1-1, with D unclear. Germline V gene sequence: CDR1 LNHNV, CDR2 YYDKDF (reference sequence). Trimming stripped 0 bases from V and 0 bases from J, with 5 bases between. This CDR3 has 14 amino acids. CDR3 sequence: CATSRDPMNTEAFF. CDR3 nucleotides: TGTGCCACCAGCAGAGATCCGATGAACACTGAAGCTTTCTTT.

This chain links TRBV9 with TRBJ2-2; possible D gene TRBD2, 5 bases. CDR3 length equals 16 residues. The germline V gene encodes CDR1 SGDLS and CDR2 YYNGEE. The V end was cut by 2 bases, the J end by 0 bases, with 11 bases between. CDR3 sequence: CASSVVANPNTGELFF. CDR3 nucleotides: TGTGCCAGCAGCGTGGTAGCGAACCCGAACACCGGGGAGCTGTTTTTT.

V is TRBV27 and J is TRBJ2-7, with D perhaps TRBD1 or TRBD2 (6 bases each). This CDR3 region has 14 residues. V was pared by 5 bases and J by 6 bases, with 17 bases between. CDR1 MNHEY and CDR2 SMNVEV come from the germline V gene (reference sequence). DNA for the CDR3: TGTGCCAGCAGTGGGACCCCGGGGGCCTCCGAGCAGTACTTC. It translates to CASSGTPGASEQYF.

The chain has TRBV4-1 and TRBJ1-2; D is perhaps TRBD1 (5 bases). V dropped 6 bases and J dropped 3 bases, with 17 bases sitting between them. CDR1 and CDR2 (germline): MGHRA, YSYEKL. The CDR3 runs to 15 residues. The chain's CDR3 is CASSQPGRFDYGYTF. CDR3 bases: TGCGCCAGCAGTCAACCAGGGAGGTTCGACTATGGCTACACCTTC.

The chain combines TRBV5-1 with TRBJ1-2, with a possible D match to TRBD1 (5 bases). V was pared by 3 bases and J by 7 bases, with 13 bases between. CDR1 is SGHRS and CDR2 is YFSETQ in the germline V gene. The CDR3 is made up of 13 amino acids. The CDR3 sequence is CASSWDGTRGYTF. Written as DNA, the CDR3 is TGCGCCAGCAGCTGGGACGGGACGCGTGGCTACACCTTC.